The TCR beta chain described here comes from a study of cytomegalovirus exposure and HLA in healthy donors. Findings and caveats of the study: Later work associated approximately 17,000 TCR beta sequences with HLA alleles at 0.05 false discovery rate. When analyzed later, the rates of TCR association showed variation by HLA locus, with DRB1 the most and HLA-C the fewest.

The PCR was carried out with 60 Vbeta primers and 13 Jbeta primers. The data were produced by immunoSEQ multiplex PCR, yet TCRdb's version contains in-frame clones alone and is incomplete. This sample carries approximately 150,000 clones, approximately 85% of them seen once, and the ten largest clones take about 2.7%. The table lists this clone with a count of one. What it binds is not known. The study sampled nominally healthy donors, though unrecorded immune exposures were likely. Per the germline V gene, CDR1 is SGHTA and CDR2 is FQGNSA. The CDR3 runs to 12 residues. V was cut by 1 base and J by 8 bases, with 8 bases left in between.

The rearrangement uses TRBV7-2 and TRBJ1-2; D is undetermined. The sequence came from a man between 25 and 39 years old in good health and CMV-seropositive. The source material was PBMCs. The CDR3 here is CASSLGRTGYTF. In DNA form, the CDR3 reads TGTGCCAGCAGCTTAGGGAGGACCGGCTACACCTTC.